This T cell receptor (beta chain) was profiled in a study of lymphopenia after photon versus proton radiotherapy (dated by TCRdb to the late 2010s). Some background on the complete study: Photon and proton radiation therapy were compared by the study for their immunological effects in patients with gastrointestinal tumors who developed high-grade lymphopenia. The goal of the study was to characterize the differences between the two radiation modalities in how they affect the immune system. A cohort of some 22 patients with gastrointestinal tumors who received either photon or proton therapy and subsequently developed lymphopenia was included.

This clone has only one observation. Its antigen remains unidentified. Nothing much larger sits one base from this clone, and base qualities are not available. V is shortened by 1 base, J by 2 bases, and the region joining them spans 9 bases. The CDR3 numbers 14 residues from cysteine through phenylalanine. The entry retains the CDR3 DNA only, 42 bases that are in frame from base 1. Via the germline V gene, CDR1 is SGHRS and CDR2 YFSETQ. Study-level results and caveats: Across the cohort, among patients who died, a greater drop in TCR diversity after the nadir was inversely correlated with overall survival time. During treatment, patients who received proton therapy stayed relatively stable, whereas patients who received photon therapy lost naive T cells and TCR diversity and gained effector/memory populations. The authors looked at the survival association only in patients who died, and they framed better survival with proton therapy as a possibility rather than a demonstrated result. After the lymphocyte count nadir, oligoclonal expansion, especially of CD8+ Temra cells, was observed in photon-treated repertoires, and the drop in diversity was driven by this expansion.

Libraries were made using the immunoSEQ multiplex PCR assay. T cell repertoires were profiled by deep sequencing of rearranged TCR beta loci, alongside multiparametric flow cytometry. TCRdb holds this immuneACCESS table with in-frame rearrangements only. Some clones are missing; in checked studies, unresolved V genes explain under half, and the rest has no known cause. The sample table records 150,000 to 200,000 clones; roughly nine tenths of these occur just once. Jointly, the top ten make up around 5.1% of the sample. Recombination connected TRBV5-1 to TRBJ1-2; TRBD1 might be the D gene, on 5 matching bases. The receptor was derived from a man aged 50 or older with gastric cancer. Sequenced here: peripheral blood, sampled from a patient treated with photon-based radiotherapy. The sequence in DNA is TGCGCCAGCAGCTTGACCTCAGGGAACTATGGCTACACCTTC. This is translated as CASSLTSGNYGYTF.